The 27 T cell receptor beta chains in this list originate from one sample, sequenced in a study of shared clonotypes between healthy human individuals. Repertoires were generated with immunoSEQ multiplex PCR, while TCRdb's copy carries only in-frame clones and drops some. The profile shows nearly 1 million clones, approximately 80% of them singletons. The sequenced sample consisted of memory CD4+ T cells sorted from blood. Subset of the sample: CD45RA-negative fraction. The receptors derive from a man between 18 and 29 years old in good health.

Notes on this clone: This CDR3 is also generated by other DNA sequences in the sample. The V gene is TRBV5-4, the J gene TRBJ2-5; D is possibly TRBD2 (5 bases). The CDR3 consists of 13 residues. V was cut by 0 bases and J by 5 bases, with 8 bases left in between. Germline-derived CDR1 and CDR2 are SGHNT and YYREEE (reference sequence). Written as DNA, the CDR3 is TGTGCCAGCAGCTTGGCCGGGGTGGAGACCCAGTACTTC. It encodes CASSLAGVETQYF.

This clone was seen ten or more times. V and J are TRBV5-1 and TRBJ2-3, with D unresolved. This CDR3 is 13 amino acids long. The germline V gene encodes CDR1 SGHRS and CDR2 YFSETQ. The ends were cut back, 7 bases at V and 1 base at J, with 10 bases in the middle. CDR3 bases: TGCGCCAGCGAGGACGGAGGCACAGATACGCAGTATTTT. Translated: CASEDGGTDTQYF.

Regarding this clone: At the DNA level, this CDR3 is encoded by other sequences in the same sample as well. The chain combines TRBV28 with TRBJ1-2; D unresolved. The V gene lost 3 bases and the J gene lost 8 bases, with 10 bases spanning the gap. This CDR3 comprises 12 residues. Germline V CDR1 and CDR2: MDHEN, SYDVKM. The CDR3 DNA follows: TGTGCCAGCAGTTTGAGAGGTTACGGCTACACCTTC. It translates to CASSLRGYGYTF.

The rearrangement joins TRBV30 to TRBJ1-3; D call uncertain. Germline V lookup: CDR1 GTSNPN, CDR2 SVGIG (reference sequence). The CDR3 is 14 residues long. Trimming removed 1 base at V and 0 bases at J, with 7 bases between. The CDR3: CAWSEDSSGNTIYF. Written as DNA, the CDR3 is TGTGCCTGGAGTGAGGATAGCTCTGGAAACACCATATATTTT. Full variable domain (missing parts from reference TRBV30 and TRBJ1-3): SQTIHQWPATLVQPVGSPLSLECTVEGTSNPNLYWYRQAAGRGLQLLFYSVGIGQISSEVPQNLSASRPQDRQFILSSKKLLLSDSGFYLCAWSEDSSGNTIYFGEGSWLTVV.

This clone has more than one count but fewer than ten. This chain joins TRBV11-3 and TRBJ2-4; D might be TRBD1 (7 bases). The CDR3 runs to 15 residues. CDR1 is SGHNT and CDR2 is YENEEA in the germline V gene. V lost 10 bases to trimming and J lost 5 bases, with 21 bases between them. The CDR3 bases are TGTGCCACACCCTGTTACAGGGGAGGTCAAAACATTCAGTACTTC. Protein product: CATPCYRGGQNIQYF.

Details on this clone: This is likely an artifact of a read error, given a far larger clone one base away. V usage is TRBV5-4 and J usage is TRBJ2-7; D is uncertain. The CDR3 spans 15 residues. From germline, CDR1 is SGHNT and CDR2 YYREEE (reference sequence). Trimming removed 4 bases from V and 0 bases from J, with 14 bases in between. CDR3 bases: TGTGCCAGCAGCCGCGGCGATCCCACCTCCTACGAGCAGTACTTC. Amino acid sequence: CASSRGDPTSYEQYF.

This chain joins TRBV6-6 and TRBJ2-5; weak D call: TRBD1 (6 bases). This CDR3 is 15 amino acids long. Germline V gene data show CDR1 as MNHNY and CDR2 as SVGAGI (reference sequence). V lost 1 base and J 1 base, leaving 10 bases between the germline ends. CDR3 amino acids: CASSYLGQLQETQYF. The CDR3 DNA sequence: TGTGCCAGCAGTTACTTGGGACAACTCCAAGAGACCCAGTACTTC.

Comment on this clone: This same CDR3 is encoded by further DNA sequences in the sample. CDR3 loop: CASSLVAGGYNEQFF. In DNA form, the CDR3 reads TGTGCCAGCAGCCTGGTAGCGGGAGGTTACAATGAGCAGTTCTTC. J is TRBJ2-1 and V is TRBV5-4; 10 positions agree with TRBD2. Germline-derived CDR1 and CDR2 are SGHNT and YYREEE (reference sequence). This CDR3 is built from 15 residues. The junction had 5 bases not matched to a gene; V was cut back by 4 bases and J by 4 bases.

This sequence joins TRBV11-2 and TRBJ2-3, with a weak D call TRBD2 (5 bases). The CDR3 covers 13 residues. V was cut by 5 bases and J by 4 bases, with 10 bases left in between. Germline-derived CDR1 and CDR2 are SGHAT and FQNNGV. The DNA of the CDR3 is TGTGCCAGCAGCCCCCAACTAGCAGATACGCAGTATTTT. Translation: CASSPQLADTQYF. Combining the CDR3 with reference TRBV11-2 and TRBJ2-3 gives the whole variable domain EAGVAQSPRYKIIEKRQSVAFWCNPISGHATLYWYQQILGQGPKLLIQFQNNGVVDDSQLPKDRFSAERLKGVDSTLKIQPAKLEDSAVYLCASSPQLADTQYFGPGTRLTVL.

J is TRBJ1-5 and V is TRBV15; D not certain. The CDR3 consists of 16 residues. Deletions cut 3 bases from V and 6 bases from J, with 18 bases between. CDR1 is LNHNV, CDR2 YYDKDF, per germline (reference sequence). The CDR3: CATSRALAGTSQPQHF. CDR3 DNA: TGTGCCACCAGCAGGGCGTTAGCGGGTACCAGTCAGCCCCAGCATTTT.

This CDR3 is CAWSPRQGIGNTIYF. DNA of the CDR3: TGTGCCTGGAGCCCGAGACAGGGTATCGGAAACACCATATATTTT. The chain employs TRBV30 and TRBJ1-3; 7 nucleotides align to TRBD1. CDR1 and CDR2 from the germline V gene are GTSNPN and SVGIG (reference sequence). The V segment lost 3 bases and the J segment 4 bases; nucleotides outside the gene matches: 9. The CDR3 length is 15 residues.

The chain couples TRBV18 to TRBJ2-7; 10 bases fit TRBD2. Germline CDR1 is KGHSH and CDR2 is LQKENI. This CDR3 region has 16 residues. The ends lost 1 base at V and 0 bases at J; junction bases unmatched: 3. CDR3 region: CASSPLSGRTSYEQYF. CDR3 nucleotide sequence: TGTGCCAGCTCACCACTTAGCGGGAGGACCTCCTACGAGCAGTACTTC. Looking up the rest from reference TRBV18 and TRBJ2-7 gives the full variable domain: NAGVMQNPRHLVRRRGQEARLRCSPMKGHSHVYWYRQLPEEGLKFMVYLQKENIIDESGMPKERFSAEFPKEGPSILRIQQVVRGDSAAYFCASSPLSGRTSYEQYFGPGTRLTVT.

This clone occurred once. The chain joins TRBV5-4 to TRBJ2-3; unclear D gene. The CDR3 is 16 residues long. The germline gives CDR1 SGHNT, CDR2 YYREEE (reference sequence). Trimming cost V 3 bases and J 3 bases, with 17 bases left between them. In DNA, the CDR3 is TGTGCCAGCAGCTCAAACCACGCAGTAGGGACAGATACGCAGTATTTT. Translating gives CASSSNHAVGTDTQYF.

The chain links TRBV11-2 to TRBJ2-4; 7 positions match TRBD2. This CDR3 is 19 amino acids long. The germline CDR1 and CDR2 sequences are SGHAT and FQNNGV. Trimming took 0 bases from V and 0 from J; bases not matched to a gene: 11. The CDR3 region is CASSLDQASGNLAKNIQYF. CDR3 coding DNA: TGTGCCAGCAGCTTAGATCAGGCTAGCGGCAACCTAGCCAAAAACATTCAGTACTTC. Looking up the rest from reference TRBV11-2 and TRBJ2-4 gives the full variable domain: EAGVAQSPRYKIIEKRQSVAFWCNPISGHATLYWYQQILGQGPKLLIQFQNNGVVDDSQLPKDRFSAERLKGVDSTLKIQPAKLEDSAVYLCASSLDQASGNLAKNIQYFGAGTRLSVL.

V and J are TRBV27 and TRBJ1-1; D gene ambiguous. CDR1 is MNHEY, CDR2 SMNVEV, per germline (reference sequence). Trimming removed 7 bases at V and 4 bases at J, with 13 bases between. This CDR3 has 13 residues. The CDR3 here is CASKLRVGTEAFF. Written as DNA, the CDR3 is TGTGCCAGCAAACTCCGGGTGGGCACTGAAGCTTTCTTT.

V usage is TRBV28 and J usage is TRBJ1-5; 12 bases line up with TRBD1. The CDR3 runs 15 residues. The V gene end was trimmed by 6 bases and the J gene end by 7 bases; junction bases not matched to a gene: 7. The V gene's germline CDR1 is MDHEN and CDR2 SYDVKM. The CDR3 bases are TGTGCCAGCAGGCTCGGGGACAGGGGGCAGCAGCCCCAGCATTTT. Translated: CASRLGDRGQQPQHF.

This clone was seen a few times. The chain carries TRBV28 and TRBJ1-2; D not certain. This CDR3 has 14 residues. V lost 8 bases to trimming and J lost 3 bases, with 16 bases between them. Germline CDR1 and CDR2: MDHEN and SYDVKM. In nucleotides, the CDR3 is TGTGCCAGCTCATCTCCCACCCAGGACTATGGCTACACCTTC. Translating gives CASSSPTQDYGYTF.

The chain uses TRBV11-3 and TRBJ2-3; a weak D match, TRBD2 (5 bases). CDR1 and CDR2 from the germline V gene are SGHNT and YENEEA. V lost 6 bases to trimming and J lost 4 bases, with 17 bases between them. The CDR3 is 15 residues long. The CDR3 DNA is TGTGCCAGCAGTTCCAGAGGACTTGGGTCAGATACGCAGTATTTT. Translated: CASSSRGLGSDTQYF.

With respect to this clone: It may be a read error: a sequence one base away is much more abundant. This same CDR3 is encoded by further DNA sequences in the sample. The chain has TRBV5-1 and TRBJ2-2; 8 bases map to TRBD1. The J segment lost 1 base and the V segment lost 3 bases, leaving 2 bases of the junction unmatched. The CDR3 runs 15 residues. The germline V gene has CDR1 SGHRS and CDR2 YFSETQ. As DNA, the CDR3 is TGCGCCAGCAGCTCTACAGGGGGGAACACCGGGGAGCTGTTTTTT. This sequence encodes CASSSTGGNTGELFF. Filled out from reference TRBV5-1 and TRBJ2-2, the complete variable domain reads KAGVTQTPRYLIKTRGQQVTLSCSPISGHRSVSWYQQTPGQGLQFLFEYFSETQRNKGNFPGRFSGRQFSNSRSEMNVSTLELGDSALYLCASSSTGGNTGELFFGEGSRLTVL.

On this clone itself: The same CDR3 arises from other DNA sequences in this sample as well. The rearrangement joins TRBV5-1 to TRBJ2-1, with 11 positions matching TRBD2. V dropped 4 bases and J dropped 3; count of bases not matched to a gene: 3. The CDR3 totals 15 residues. CDR1 is SGHRS and CDR2 is YFSETQ in the germline V gene. CDR3 sequence reads: CASSRTSGSYNEQFF. CDR3 nucleotide sequence: TGCGCCAGCAGCCGAACTAGCGGGAGCTACAATGAGCAGTTCTTC.

This chain joins TRBV11-2 and TRBJ2-3; D is tentatively TRBD1 or TRBD2 (6 bases each). CDR1 SGHAT and CDR2 FQNNGV come from the germline V gene. The CDR3 is 14 amino acids. Trimming took off 1 base at V and 6 bases at J, with 11 bases between the two ends. CDR3 sequence reads: CASSLVGGRDTQYF. The CDR3 DNA reads TGTGCCAGCAGCTTAGTGGGGGGCAGGGATACGCAGTATTTT.

A single count supports this clone. The V call is TRBV2, the J call TRBJ2-2, with no clear D. CDR3 length equals 14 residues. Per the germline V gene, CDR1 is SNHLY and CDR2 is FYNNEI. Trimming pared 1 base from V and 3 bases from J, leaving 6 bases between. The CDR3 sequence: CASSEVAHTGELFF. In DNA, the CDR3 is TGTGCCAGCAGTGAAGTGGCCCACACCGGGGAGCTGTTTTTT.

J is TRBJ2-3 and V is TRBV2, with D possibly TRBD2 on 5 matching bases. CDR3 length equals 13 residues. Germline CDR1 SNHLY, CDR2 FYNNEI. V dropped 1 base and J dropped 6 bases, with 8 bases sitting between them. The DNA of the CDR3 is TGTGCCAGCAGTGAAGAGAAGCGGGATACGCAGTATTTT. Amino acids: CASSEEKRDTQYF.

The chain employs TRBV10-3 and TRBJ2-3; TRBD1 agrees at 7 bases. The length of the CDR3 is 14 residues. Germline V gene data show CDR1 as ENHRY and CDR2 as SYGVKD. J gave up 4 bases and V 4 bases, and 5 bases lay outside the gene matches. The CDR3 here is CAISVQGSADTQYF. In DNA form, the CDR3 reads TGTGCCATCAGTGTACAGGGGAGTGCAGATACGCAGTATTTT.

V is TRBV10-3 and J is TRBJ2-3; no reliable D call. This CDR3 has 14 residues. CDR1 and CDR2 (germline): ENHRY, SYGVKD. Trimming left V 11 bases short and J 3 bases short, with 18 bases between. This CDR3 is CASSTIDGTDTQYF. The CDR3 coding sequence is TGTGCCTCCAGTACCATAGATGGGACAGATACGCAGTATTTT.

This rearrangement joins TRBV7-2 to TRBJ2-5, with D perhaps given as TRBD1 or TRBD2 (6 bases each). The CDR3 loop spans 14 amino acids. Germline assignment: CDR1 SGHTA and CDR2 FQGNSA. Trimming took 1 base from V and 9 from J, leaving 15 bases between them. CDR3 sequence: CASSLEGGHRAQYF. The DNA for the CDR3 is TGTGCCAGCAGCTTAGAGGGGGGACACAGGGCCCAGTACTTC.

The rearrangement uses TRBV10-3 and TRBJ2-2, with D possibly TRBD1 on 6 matching bases. Trimming removed 6 bases from V and 0 bases from J, with 11 bases in between. The length of the CDR3 is 15 residues. The germline V gene has CDR1 ENHRY and CDR2 SYGVKD. CDR3 residues: CAIRPGQTNTGELFF. In DNA form, the CDR3 reads TGTGCCATCAGGCCCGGACAGACGAACACCGGGGAGCTGTTTTTT.